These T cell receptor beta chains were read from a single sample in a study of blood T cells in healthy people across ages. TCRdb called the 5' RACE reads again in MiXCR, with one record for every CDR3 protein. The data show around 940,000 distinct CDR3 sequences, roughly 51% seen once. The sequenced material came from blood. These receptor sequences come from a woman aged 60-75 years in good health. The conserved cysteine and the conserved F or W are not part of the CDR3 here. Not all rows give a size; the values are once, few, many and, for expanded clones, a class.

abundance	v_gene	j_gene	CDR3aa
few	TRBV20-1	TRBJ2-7	SARVPGSGAAYEQY
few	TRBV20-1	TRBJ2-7	SARDFTSGRYEQY
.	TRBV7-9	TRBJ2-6	VSGSPSGANVLT
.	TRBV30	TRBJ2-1	AWQSGTYNEQF
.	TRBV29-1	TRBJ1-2	SVVGRPGTGNSYGYT
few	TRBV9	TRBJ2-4	ASSVVTRSMVSIQY
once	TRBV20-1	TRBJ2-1	SALIGLNFRGEQF
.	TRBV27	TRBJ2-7	ASSSRLGQGYEQY
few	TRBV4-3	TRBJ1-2	ASSHDRGSGYT
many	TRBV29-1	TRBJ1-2	SVEDQGYGYT
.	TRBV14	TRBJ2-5	ASSQDLVAAETQY
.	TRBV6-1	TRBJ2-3	ASSEIDTQY
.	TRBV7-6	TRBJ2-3	ASSFSGIPTDTQY
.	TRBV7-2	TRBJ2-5	ASSFLGQGETQY
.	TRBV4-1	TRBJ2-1	ASSPPRETGGRSNEQF
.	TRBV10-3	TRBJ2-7	AISGDRAHAQY
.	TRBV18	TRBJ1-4	ASSLTASTNEKLF
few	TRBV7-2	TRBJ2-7	ASSFFGGEQY
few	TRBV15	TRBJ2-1	ATSSPGDSVDEQF
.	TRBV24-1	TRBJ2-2	ATSDTQGARDTGELF
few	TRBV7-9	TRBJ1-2	ASSLGTAAYGYT
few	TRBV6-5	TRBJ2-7	ASSYGYQGGVVYEQY
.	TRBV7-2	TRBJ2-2	ASSFVWLAGVVGTGELF
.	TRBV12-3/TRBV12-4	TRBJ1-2	ASSRQGAGGIYGYT
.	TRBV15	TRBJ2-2	ATGDNRQNTGELF
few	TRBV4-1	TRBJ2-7	ASSQDTSGVPYEQY
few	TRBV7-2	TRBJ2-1	ASSLATGVAVEQF
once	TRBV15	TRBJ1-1	ATSGMGWGTEAF
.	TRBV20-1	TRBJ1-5	SAGQVSNQPQH
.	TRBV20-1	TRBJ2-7	SARDDRTTRYEQY
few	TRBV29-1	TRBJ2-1	SVGDRGGVDEQF
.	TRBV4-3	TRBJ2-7	ASSQETGAREQY
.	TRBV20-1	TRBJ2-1	SAPTGQRADNEQF
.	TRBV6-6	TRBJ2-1	ASSYIAGPSYNEQF
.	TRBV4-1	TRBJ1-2	ASRLGQGRVDYGYT
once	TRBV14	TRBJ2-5	ASSRQTLQETQY
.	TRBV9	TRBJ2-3	ASSQRTSGSGDTQY
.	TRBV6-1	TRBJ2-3	AGSVSFTDTQY
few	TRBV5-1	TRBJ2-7	ASSLLTSRLEQY
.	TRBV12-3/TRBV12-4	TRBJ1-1	ASSRSSNTEAF
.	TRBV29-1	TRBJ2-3	SVEKAADTQY
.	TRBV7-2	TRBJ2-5	ASSPVDSTQY
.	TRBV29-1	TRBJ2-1	SVDRGPILEQF
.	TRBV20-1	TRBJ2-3	SARDWGGTDTQY
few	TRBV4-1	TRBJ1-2	ASSQEAGQNYGYT
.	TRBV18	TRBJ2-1	ASSPPGLAGPLSEQF
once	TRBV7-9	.	ASSNPTDPANEQY
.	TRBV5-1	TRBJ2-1	ASSTSPGTLGEQF
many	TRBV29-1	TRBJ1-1	SVERGLNTEAF
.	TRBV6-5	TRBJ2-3	ASSRIGAADTQY
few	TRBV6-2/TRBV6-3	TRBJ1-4	ASRTSGAGSGTNEKLF
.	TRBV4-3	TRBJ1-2	ASSIRGGGHGYT
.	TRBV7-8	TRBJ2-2	ASSQRGQRGSGELF
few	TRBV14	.	ASSQGGSGDQETQY
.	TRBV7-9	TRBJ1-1	ASTSTNTEAF
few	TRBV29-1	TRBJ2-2	SGIAGSTGELF
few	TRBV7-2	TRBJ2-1	ASSIAGSSYNEQF
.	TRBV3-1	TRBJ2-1	ASSRDRGFNEQF
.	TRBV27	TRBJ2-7	ASSSFLGTGFTLYEQY
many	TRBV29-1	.	SVSGTGAGEQY